Presented here are 4 T cell receptor beta chains from one specimen sequenced in a study of blood T cell repertoires in COVID-19. TCRdb keeps only in-frame clones here, not all; method: immunoSEQ multiplex PCR. The data show 210,000 or so clones, approximately 84% seen once. Sequenced material: peripheral blood. The source is a man aged 45-60 years with acute or convalescent COVID-19.

CDR3 nucleotides: TGTGCCAGCAGTGAAGGTTACAGCCCTAACTATGGCTACACCTTC. The encoded protein is CASSEGYSPNYGYTF. The chain has TRBV6-1 and TRBJ1-2, with D hard to call. Germline loops: CDR1 MNHNS, CDR2 SASEGT. There are 15 residues in the CDR3. V gave up 1 base and J gave up 0 bases, with 9 bases separating them.

This chain joins TRBV5-4 and TRBJ2-7; 8 nucleotides line up with TRBD1. Germline CDR1 SGHNT, CDR2 YYREEE (reference sequence). Trimming cost V 4 bases and J 0 bases; bases outside gene matches: 9. The CDR3 is made up of 16 amino acids. The CDR3 nucleotides read TGTGCCAGCAGCAATTCCAGGGGGCTAGGCTCCTACGAGCAGTACTTC. Residues: CASSNSRGLGSYEQYF.

This chain connects TRBV5-6 to TRBJ2-7, with D perhaps TRBD2 (5 bases). Germline V lookup: CDR1 SGHDT, CDR2 YYEEEE. This CDR3 comprises 14 residues. V shed 4 bases and J shed 3 bases, with 14 bases lying between them. This CDR3 reads CASSGGLYDYEQYF. The DNA for the CDR3 is TGTGCCAGCAGCGGCGGACTCTACGACTACGAGCAGTACTTC.

The chain recombines TRBV6-6 with TRBJ2-7; possible D gene TRBD2, 5 bases. CDR1 MNHNY and CDR2 SVGAGI come from the germline V gene (reference sequence). Trimming took 8 bases from V and 0 from J, leaving 11 bases between them. There are 13 residues in the CDR3. In nucleotides, the CDR3 is TGTGCCAGCCAGACGGAGGCCTCCTACGAGCAGTACTTC. The encoded protein is CASQTEASYEQYF.